Below are 3 T cell receptor beta chains sequenced from a single sample in a study of cytomegalovirus exposure and HLA in healthy donors. Both 60 Vbeta primers and 13 Jbeta primers went into the PCR. Clones were read by immunoSEQ multiplex PCR, and TCRdb kept only the in-frame ones, dropping some. The data show 150,000 to 200,000 clones, 81% seen once. The sample comprised PBMCs. These receptors were taken from a man between 18 and 35 years old in good health and CMV-seronegative.

This clone was counted at least ten times. The chain recombines TRBV19 with TRBJ1-1, with TRBD1 matching 9 bases. With V trimmed by 3 bases and J by 6 bases, 20 bases remained unmatched. The CDR3 sequence is 19 residues long. Germline loops: CDR1 LNHDA, CDR2 SQIVND (reference sequence). CDR3 coding DNA: TGTGCCAGTAGTATGGACATTCTGACACGGGGACAGGGAGGCCCTGAAGCTTTCTTT. Translating gives CASSMDILTRGQGGPEAFF.

This clone was detected only a few times. This rearrangement joins TRBV7-2 to TRBJ2-7; D might be TRBD2 (5 bases). The CDR3 runs to 12 residues. V was pared by 5 bases and J by 3 bases, with 8 bases between. Per the germline V gene, CDR1 is SGHTA and CDR2 is FQGNSA. The CDR3 region has the DNA TGTGCCAGCAGCGCAACTAGCTACGAGCAGTACTTC. Protein product: CASSATSYEQYF. The full variable domain, in which reference TRBV7-2 and TRBJ2-7 provide the parts outside the CDR3, is GAGVSQSPSNKVTEKGKDVELRCDPISGHTALYWYRQSLGQGLEFLIYFQGNSAPDKSGLPSDRFSAERTGGSVSTLTIQRTQQEDSAVYLCASSATSYEQYFGPGTRLTVT.

The chain links TRBV5-4 to TRBJ1-4, with D unresolved. Per germline, CDR1 SGHNT and CDR2 YYREEE (reference sequence). There are 15 residues in the CDR3. V was shortened by 4 bases and J by 0 bases, with 10 bases between the two germline ends. The CDR3 bases are TGTGCCAGCAGCCCAACTATGGCAACTAATGAAAAACTGTTTTTT. This encodes CASSPTMATNEKLFF.